This T cell receptor beta chain was observed in a study of blood T cells in healthy people across ages. A second about 7 to 11 cycle PCR used barcoded and J-beta primers. MiXCR, applied by TCRdb to the 5' RACE reads, yields one record per CDR3 protein. The table includes 1.5 million to 2 million distinct CDR3 sequences, roughly 43% detected once. Germline assignment: CDR1 DFQATT and CDR2 SNEGSKA (reference sequence). There are 18 residues in the CDR3. V dropped 0 bases and J dropped 1; count of bases not matched to a gene: 12. V is TRBV20-1 and J is TRBJ2-5; 9 bases line up with TRBD2. This clonotype was sampled from a human donor in good health. Specimen: blood. The CDR3 loop is CSARDYRASGVSQETQYF. In DNA, the CDR3 is TGCAGTGCTAGAGATTATCGCGCTAGCGGGGTTTCCCAAGAGACCCAGTACTTC.